Following are 6 T cell receptor beta chains from one sample sequenced in a study of Ad26.COV2.S vaccination and SARS-CoV-2 variants. The repertoire was sequenced with immunoSEQ multiplex PCR; TCRdb's copy has only in-frame clones and lacks some. Here the sample spans about 440,000 clones, roughly 88% being singletons. Treatment specified: roughly 19 received Ad26.COV2.S at low or high dose, single or two shots; about 5 received placebo; per-sample allocation not given. Material that was analyzed had been drawn on day 63 after the first vaccine or placebo injection. Sequenced here: peripheral blood, sampled in a trial of Ad26.COV2.S vaccine versus placebo. These receptors all stem from a person aged 18 to 59 who received the Ad26.COV2.S COVID-19 vaccine or a placebo.

The rearrangement links TRBV19 to TRBJ2-1; the D gene is possibly TRBD2 (5 bases). Trimming left V 3 bases short and J 4 bases short, with 7 bases between. CDR1 is LNHDA, CDR2 SQIVND, per germline (reference sequence). This CDR3 spans 13 amino acids. CDR3 nucleotides: TGTGCCAGTAGTATCCGGGGTTACAATGAGCAGTTCTTC. The encoded protein is CASSIRGYNEQFF.

The sample holds one count of this clone. The chain joins TRBV27 to TRBJ1-2, with D maybe TRBD1 (5 bases). There are 13 residues in the CDR3. CDR1 and CDR2 (germline): MNHEY, SMNVEV (reference sequence). Deletions cut 5 bases from V and 2 bases from J, with 9 bases between. In DNA, the CDR3 is TGTGCCAGCAGTCCAAAGGGGAACTATGGCTACACCTTC. Its translation: CASSPKGNYGYTF.

The V and J genes are TRBV7-9 and TRBJ2-1; a weak D match, TRBD2 (5 bases). The CDR3 sequence is 13 residues long. The germline V and J ends were trimmed by 7 bases and 6 bases, with 13 bases remaining between them. Germline V lookup: CDR1 SEHNR, CDR2 FQNEAQ (reference sequence). This CDR3 reads CASTVSSGNEQFF. CDR3 nucleotides: TGTGCCAGCACGGTATCGAGCGGCAATGAGCAGTTCTTC.

The CDR3 is CASSVVPSGGYEQFF. DNA for the CDR3: TGTGCCAGCAGCGTAGTGCCTAGCGGAGGGTATGAGCAGTTCTTC. V usage is TRBV9 and J usage is TRBJ2-1; 7 bases are a match to TRBD2. CDR1 is SGDLS, CDR2 YYNGEE, per germline. The CDR3 runs 15 residues. V gave up 0 bases and J gave up 8 bases; unmatched junction bases: 8.

The CDR3 region has the DNA TGTGCCAGCAGCCTAGAGCTCCCGCCGGGGGAGCTGTTTTTT. Translated, it gives CASSLELPPGELFF. The chain has TRBV7-2 and TRBJ2-2; D not resolved. The CDR3 extends over 14 amino acids. In germline, CDR1 is SGHTA, CDR2 FQGNSA. Trimming cost V 5 bases and J 8 bases, with 15 bases left between them.

This clone was counted once. The V call is TRBV2, the J call TRBJ2-7, with 12 bases fitting TRBD2. The CDR3 consists of 16 residues. Germline assignment: CDR1 SNHLY and CDR2 FYNNEI. After removal of 6 bases from V and 4 bases from J, the junction contained 10 bases not matched to a gene. CDR3 residues: CASRAQRLAGVYEQYF. The CDR3 nucleotides are TGTGCCAGCAGGGCCCAACGACTAGCGGGAGTTTACGAGCAGTACTTC. The whole variable domain, filled in from reference TRBV2 and TRBJ2-7, reads EPEVTQTPSHQVTQMGQEVILRCVPISNHLYFYWYRQILGQKVEFLVSFYNNEISEKSEIFDDQFSVERPDGSNFTLKIRSTKLEDSAMYFCASRAQRLAGVYEQYFGPGTRLTVT.